The sequence of this T cell receptor beta chain was determined in a study of blood T cell repertoires in COVID-19. Study-wide background: Donors in the United States, Italy and Spain gave samples during acute or convalescent COVID-19.

A single count supports this clone. The CDR3 is 16 amino acids. As handled by the study authors: Quantification of nucleated cells was approximated via reference gene primer amplification. Method: immunoSEQ multiplex PCR; TCRdb's copy keeps in-frame clones and lacks some. V and J calls plus clone size are reproduced from that table; the DNA served to infer D and trimming. The data show about 40,000 clones, approximately 80% seen once. Sample: peripheral blood. The TCR comes from a woman aged 60-75 years with acute or convalescent COVID-19. This rearrangement joins TRBV21-1 to TRBJ2-5; TRBD1 reflects the table's D call only, with no check against the DNA. TRBV21-1 is a documented pseudogene. The CDR3 protein is CASSKALEGVGETQYF. CDR3 bases: TGTGCCAGCAGCAAAGCGCTTGAGGGGGTGGGAGAGACCCAGTACTTC.